A selection of T cell receptor beta chains follows, all from one sample in a study of shared clonotypes between healthy human individuals. Profiled with immunoSEQ multiplex PCR; TCRdb holds only in-frame clones, not every one. The sample includes about 1.5 million clones, about 98% of them seen just once. The sample was naive CD4+ T cells sorted from blood. All receptors derive from a man aged 30-40 years in good health. Each CDR3 is given with its conserved first and last residue. D genes are given only for firm matches. Only some rows state a clone size, as once, few, many or a class for expanded clones.

TRBV18,-,-,TRBJ1-5,TGTGCCAGCTCACCACGAAACAGGGGCAATCAGCCCCAGCATTTT,CASSPRNRGNQPQHF
TRBV28,TRBD1,-,TRBJ2-7,TGTGCCAGCAGCCCGACAGGGTTCGGCTACGAGCAGTACTTC,CASSPTGFGYEQYF
TRBV12-5,-,-,TRBJ2-2,TGTGCTAGTGGGTTCATGGGGACCTCTCTAGGGTTCCGGAGCACCGGGGAGCTGTTTTTT,CASGFMGTSLGFRSTGELFF
TRBV5-1,-,-,TRBJ1-5,TGCGCCAGCAGCTTGGCCGGACGTAATCAGCCCCAGCATTTT,CASSLAGRNQPQHF
TRBV5-1,TRBD1,-,TRBJ2-3,TGCGCCAGCAGCTTGGTAGGGGGCCGTAGCACAGATACGCAGTATTTT,CASSLVGGRSTDTQYF
TRBV7-6,-,-,TRBJ2-5,TGTGCCAGCAGCTTAGCGTGGCAGGGGAATCGGGAGACCCAGTACTTC,CASSLAWQGNRETQYF
TRBV28,-,-,TRBJ1-4,TGTGCCAGCAGCTTGGATACGGTTAATGAAAAACTGTTTTTT,CASSLDTVNEKLFF
TRBV29-1,-,-,TRBJ2-3,TGCAGCCTGATCCGGGGTACAGATACGCAGTATTTT,CSLIRGTDTQYF
TRBV5-1,-,once,TRBJ1-2,TGCGCCAGCAGCTTGGGGGGCGAAAACTATGGCTACACCTTC,CASSLGGENYGYTF
TRBV5-8,TRBD2,-,TRBJ2-3,TGTGCCAGCAGCTTAGCGGGAGAGGGAGCTACGCAGTATTTT,CASSLAGEGATQYF
TRBV30,-,-,TRBJ1-5,TGTGCCTGGAGTCTTAACAGCAATCAGCCCCAGCATTTT,CAWSLNSNQPQHF
TRBV5-1,TRBD1,-,TRBJ2-5,TGCGCCAGCAGCTTGGGATTCGGACAGGGGAAAGAGACCCAGTACTTC,CASSLGFGQGKETQYF
TRBV14,-,-,TRBJ1-1,TGTGCCAGCAGCCACCGGGGGCGGGGAGGGAACACTGAAGCTTTCTTT,CASSHRGRGGNTEAFF
TRBV29-1,TRBD2,-,TRBJ2-7,TGCAGCGTTCGAGCGGGAGTTAACGAGCAGTACTTC,CSVRAGVNEQYF
TRBV6-5,TRBD2,-,TRBJ2-7,TGTGCCAGCAGCCTAGCGGGTAAGTTTTCCTACGAGCAGTACTTC,CASSLAGKFSYEQYF
TRBV29-1,-,-,TRBJ1-1,TGCAGCGTTGGAGTAGAAGCTTTCTTT,CSVGVEAFF
TRBV7-9,TRBD2,-,TRBJ2-2,TGTGCCAGCAGCTTCCGGACTAGCGCGAACACCGGGGAGCTGTTTTTT,CASSFRTSANTGELFF
TRBV19,TRBD2,-,TRBJ2-7,TGTGCCAGTAGTTTACTAGCGGGAGACGAGCAGTACTTC,CASSLLAGDEQYF
TRBV2,-,-,TRBJ1-5,TGTGCCAGCAGTTCCGCCGACAGGCCCAGGCAGCCCCAGCATTTT,CASSSADRPRQPQHF
TRBV28,-,-,TRBJ1-4,TGTGCCAGCAGTTTAAAGACCGGACTGTTTTTT,CASSLKTGLFF
TRBV29-1,-,-,TRBJ2-5,TGCAGCGTTGAAAGTCCGGCGGGTTTGGAGACCCAGTACTTC,CSVESPAGLETQYF
TRBV6-1,-,-,TRBJ2-4,TGTGCCAGCAGTGAGAAATCAGGGGTACCCCCCGTACCAGGAAACATTCAGTACTTC,CASSEKSGVPPVPGNIQYF
TRBV18,-,-,TRBJ1-1,TGTGCCAGCTCACCGCCACAGGGAAGCACTGAAGCTTTCTTT,CASSPPQGSTEAFF
TRBV29-1,TRBD2,-,TRBJ2-1,TGCAGCGTTGTCGGGAGGGATGAGCAGTTCTTC,CSVVGRDEQFF
TRBV6-1,-,-,TRBJ1-4,TGTGCCAGCAGTGAAGAAAAAGTGGGGACATTTTGGAATGAAAAACTGTTTTTT,CASSEEKVGTFWNEKLFF
TRBV6-5,-,-,TRBJ1-2,TGTGCCAGCAGTTACGGGCAGGGGCTCCGTGGCTACACCTTC,CASSYGQGLRGYTF
TRBV18,TRBD1,-,TRBJ2-5,TGTGCCAGCTCACCGACAGGGAACCAAGAGACCCAGTACTTC,CASSPTGNQETQYF
TRBV4-3,-,-,TRBJ2-2,TGCGCCAGCAGCCAATCTCGTTCCGGGGAGCTGTTTTTT,CASSQSRSGELFF
TRBV6-6,TRBD2,-,TRBJ2-7,TGTGCCAGCAGTTACTTCGGGACTAGCGGGTACGAGCAGTACTTC,CASSYFGTSGYEQYF
TRBV7-9,-,-,TRBJ1-1,TGTGCCAGCAGTACCCGTATGGACACTGAAGCTTTCTTT,CASSTRMDTEAFF
TRBV11-2,-,-,TRBJ2-5,TGTGCCAGCAGCCGAGCCGGGACACCCCAGAGACCCCAGTACTTC,CASSRAGTPQRPQYF
TRBV19,-,-,TRBJ2-3,TGTGCCAGTAGTAAGGGTGTATCGGGCTCGGGAGATACGCAGTATTTT,CASSKGVSGSGDTQYF
TRBV27,TRBD2,-,TRBJ2-5,TGTGCCAGCAGAGGACTAGCGGGAGGAGGGGGTTCGGAGACCCAGTACTTC,CASRGLAGGGGSETQYF
TRBV30,TRBD2,-,TRBJ2-7,TGTGCCTGGAGTGGCCCCGGGACTAGGGGGGACGAGCAGTACTTC,CAWSGPGTRGDEQYF
TRBV6-1,-,-,TRBJ2-7,TGTGCCAGCAGTGCCAGGCCCTCCTACGAGCAGTACTTC,CASSARPSYEQYF
TRBV28,-,-,TRBJ1-2,TGTGCCAGCAGTAGGGTGAACTATGGCTACACCTTC,CASSRVNYGYTF
TRBV5-6,TRBD1,once,TRBJ2-7,TGTGCCAGCAGCATCCCCGGGACAGGGTTCGAGCAGTACTTC,CASSIPGTGFEQYF
TRBV29-1,-,-,TRBJ2-7,TGCAGCGTTGTTAGGGACTGGGACAACTACGAGCAGTACTTC,CSVVRDWDNYEQYF
TRBV5-1,TRBD2,-,TRBJ2-7,TGCGCCAGCAGCTTGGGCGGGACTACTTACGAGCAGTACTTC,CASSLGGTTYEQYF
TRBV18,TRBD1,-,TRBJ1-2,TGTGCCAGCTCAACAGGACAGGACTATGGCTACACCTTC,CASSTGQDYGYTF
TRBV19,TRBD1,-,TRBJ2-1,TGTGCCAGTAGTATCCAGGGGGCCTACAATGAGCAGTTCTTC,CASSIQGAYNEQFF
TRBV4-1,TRBD1,-,TRBJ2-3,TGCGCCAGCAGCCTCGGGACAGGGGCCACAGATACGCAGTATTTT,CASSLGTGATDTQYF